The T cell receptor (beta chain) under discussion was sequenced for a study of T cell repertoires in cytomegalovirus infection. Background on the study: Public TCR beta signature analysis indicated the presence of both CMV infection and matching HLA type.

TCRdb re-called the reads through MiXCR, storing one row per CDR3 protein. The sample has around 74,000 distinct CDR3 sequences; 3% to 4.5% are singletons. This clonotype was recorded at least ten times. Its antigen is undetermined. General study results and limits: HLA-C-restricted, CMV-specific TCR beta clonotypes were dominant ex vivo. Cumulative public TCR beta family frequency identified carriers of CMV plus the relevant HLA.

V shed 1 base, J shed 5 bases, and the junction held 5 bases outside the gene matches. CDR1 is KGHSH, CDR2 LQKENI, per germline. This CDR3 comprises 15 residues. The TCR was taken from a human donor in good health (CMV status not recorded). Some clones in this sample may be carry-over from other donors' samples. Sequencing was done on a sample of PBMCs. The chain employs TRBV18 and TRBJ2-1; 7 nucleotides agree with TRBD1. This CDR3 reads CASSPRIQGDNEQFF. CDR3 DNA: TGTGCCAGCTCACCACGTATTCAGGGGGACAATGAGCAGTTCTTC.